A single sample is the source of the 28 T cell receptor beta chains below, sequenced in a study of blood T cells in healthy people across ages. Using a J-beta primer mix together with a sample-barcoded 5' primer, a second PCR was run for roughly 6 to 12 cycles. TCRdb re-analysed the 5' RACE reads in MiXCR, keeping a single row per CDR3 protein. This table holds around 800,000 distinct CDR3 sequences, roughly 25% found once. These data were also reused for a study on T cells of mothers and their children.

Sequencing was carried out using blood. Source of these receptors: a boy younger than 18 in good health.

Note on this clonotype: One end of the junction is discordant with germline, which a read error may explain. This rearrangement joins TRBV7-8 to TRBJ1-1; D not resolved. The germline gives CDR1 SGHVS, CDR2 FQNEAQ. The CDR3 contains 16 residues. CDR3 loop: CAGSLERAASNTEAFF. The CDR3 DNA reads as TGTGCCGGCAGCTTAGAAAGGGCGGCTTCGAACACTGAAGCTTTCTTT.

J is TRBJ1-2 and V is TRBV6-5, with 7 bases lining up with TRBD1. Germline CDR1 and CDR2: MNHEY and SVGAGI. Trimming cost V 10 bases and J 7 bases; bases outside gene matches: 15. The CDR3 length is 14 residues. The DNA for the CDR3 is TGTGCCACCACCGCCTCGGGACAGATAAGTGGCTACACCTTC. Its translation is CATTASGQISGYTF.

This clonotype has a count of ten or more. Written as DNA, the CDR3 is TGTGCCAGCAGTCCTGGGACGAATTCCTACGAGCAGTACTTC. Its protein is CASSPGTNSYEQYF. V is TRBV12-3 or TRBV12-4 and J is TRBJ2-7; D assignment may be TRBD1 or TRBD2 (5 bases each). The CDR3 contains 14 residues. V was clipped by 5 bases and J by 1 base, with 12 bases between them.

CDR3 nucleotide sequence: TGTGCCAGCAGTTTTGAGGGTCTCGACTATGGCTACACCTTC. As protein: CASSFEGLDYGYTF. The chain combines TRBV12-3 or TRBV12-4 with TRBJ1-2, with D unresolved. The CDR3 is made up of 14 amino acids. V gave up 3 bases and J gave up 3 bases, with 11 bases separating them.

This clonotype has more than one count but fewer than ten. CDR3 residues: CASSQGGTGNEKLFF. CDR3 nucleotide sequence: TGTGCCAGCAGCCAAGGGGGGACCGGCAATGAAAAACTGTTTTTT. The chain is built from TRBV2 and TRBJ1-4; possible D gene TRBD1, 6 bases. In germline, CDR1 is SNHLY, CDR2 FYNNEI. The CDR3 is 15 residues long. V gave up 6 bases and J gave up 5 bases, with 16 bases separating them. Together with reference TRBV2 and TRBJ1-4, the CDR3 gives the full variable domain: EPEVTQTPSHQVTQMGQEVILRCVPISNHLYFYWYRQILGQKVEFLVSFYNNEISEKSEIFDDQFSVERPDGSNFTLKIRSTKLEDSAMYFCASSQGGTGNEKLFFGSGTQLSVL.

The V and J genes are TRBV20-1 and TRBJ1-2; D not resolved. Germline V gives CDR1 DFQATT, CDR2 SNEGSKA (reference sequence). The CDR3 is made up of 13 amino acids. Trimming pared 4 bases from V and 1 base from J, leaving 10 bases between. The CDR3: CSATDGINYGYTF. The CDR3 DNA reads TGCAGTGCTACGGACGGAATTAACTATGGCTACACCTTC.

This clonotype turned up a few times. The chain recombines TRBV6-6 with TRBJ1-6, with D uncertain. Trimming left V 6 bases short and J 5 bases short, with 14 bases between. Looked up from germline, CDR1 is MNHNY and CDR2 is SVGAGI (reference sequence). The CDR3 sequence is 15 residues long. CDR3 coding DNA: TGTGCCAGCAGCGTATCCGGACCTAATAATTCACCCCTCCACTTT. As protein: CASSVSGPNNSPLHF.

This chain joins TRBV9 and TRBJ1-6, with D hard to call. Germline V CDR1 and CDR2: SGDLS, YYNGEE. The CDR3 consists of 14 residues. Trimming pared 0 bases from V and 7 bases from J, leaving 8 bases between. The CDR3 DNA is TGTGCCAGCAGCGTAGGAATCGTGAATTCACCCCTCCACTTT. It translates to CASSVGIVNSPLHF.

This clonotype was counted between two and nine times. V and J are TRBV12-3 or TRBV12-4 and TRBJ2-1; TRBD1 might be the D (5 bases). V was cut by 6 bases and J by 7 bases, with 19 bases left in between. The CDR3 is made up of 15 amino acids. The CDR3 reads CASSLGRGAGNEQFF. Here the CDR3 DNA reads TGTGCCAGCAGCCTCGGAAGGGGCGCTGGGAATGAGCAGTTCTTC.

The CDR3 nucleotides are TGTGCCAGCAGCCCCCACCTGACAGGCCAAGAGACCCAGTACTTC. Its translation is CASSPHLTGQETQYF. The V gene is TRBV14, the J gene TRBJ2-5, with D perhaps matching TRBD1 (6 bases). V was cut by 4 bases and J by 1 base, with 13 bases left in between. In germline, CDR1 is SGHDN, CDR2 FVKESK. The CDR3 totals 15 residues.

This clonotype occurred a few times. The rearrangement links TRBV12-3 or TRBV12-4 to TRBJ2-3, with D possibly being TRBD2 (6 bases). The length of the CDR3 is 15 residues. V dropped 6 bases and J dropped 3 bases, with 16 bases sitting between them. Here the CDR3 DNA reads TGTGCCAGCAGACCCATGGGGGGAATGACAGATACGCAGTATTTT. Protein: CASRPMGGMTDTQYF.

V and J are TRBV12-3 or TRBV12-4 and TRBJ1-2, with D maybe TRBD1 (5 bases). This CDR3 is built from 16 residues. V was pared by 4 bases and J by 4 bases, with 19 bases between. The CDR3 is CASSSRGRKTRYGYTF. The DNA for the CDR3 is TGTGCCAGCAGTTCACGGGGACGAAAGACTCGCTATGGCTACACCTTC.

This clonotype was detected a few times. The genes are TRBV25-1 and TRBJ2-1; D gene unclear. This CDR3 contains 9 residues. Germline-derived CDR1 and CDR2 are MGHDK and SYGVNS. Trimming shortened V by 4 bases and J by 9 bases, and 1 base separated the two germline ends. CDR3 amino acids: CASSVEQFF. For the CDR3, the DNA is TGTGCCAGCAGTGTTGAGCAGTTCTTC.

This clonotype was found a few times. The J gene is TRBJ2-6, the V gene TRBV15; D possibly corresponds to TRBD1 (5 bases). The CDR3 length is 17 residues. From germline, CDR1 is LNHNV and CDR2 YYDKDF (reference sequence). Trimming took off 0 bases at V and 2 bases at J, with 11 bases between the two ends. The CDR3 region is CATSRDQGTTGANVLTF. For the CDR3, the DNA is TGTGCCACCAGCAGAGACCAGGGTACAACTGGGGCCAACGTCCTGACTTTC.

This clonotype has just a few counts. The chain combines TRBV7-3 with TRBJ1-1; D call uncertain. CDR3 length equals 13 residues. Germline CDR1 is SGHTA and CDR2 is FQGTGA. V was clipped by 5 bases and J by 1 base, with 8 bases between them. CDR3 DNA: TGTGCCAGCAGCCCCGAGGCGAACACTGAAGCTTTCTTT. The encoded protein is CASSPEANTEAFF.

This clonotype was picked up a small number of times. The chain's CDR3 is CASSSTGPTNEKLFF. DNA for the CDR3: TGCGCCAGCAGCTCCACAGGGCCAACTAATGAAAAACTGTTTTTT. This chain links TRBV5-1 with TRBJ1-4, with D perhaps TRBD1 (6 bases). The CDR3 consists of 15 residues. The V gene lost 3 bases and the J gene lost 0 bases, with 9 bases spanning the gap. Per germline, CDR1 SGHRS and CDR2 YFSETQ.

This clonotype occurred a few times. The rearrangement uses TRBV20-1 and TRBJ2-7; 7 bases are shared with TRBD1. CDR3 length equals 13 residues. V gave up 7 bases and J gave up 0 bases; unmatched junction bases: 6. Germline V gene sequence: CDR1 DFQATT, CDR2 SNEGSKA (reference sequence). The CDR3 is CSVTTGPSYEQYF. For the CDR3, the DNA is TGCAGTGTCACGACAGGGCCCTCCTACGAGCAGTACTTC.

The rearrangement links TRBV20-1 to TRBJ1-4; 10 nucleotides align to TRBD1. J gave up 6 bases and V 3 bases, and 10 bases lay outside the gene matches. Germline values: CDR1 DFQATT, CDR2 SNEGSKA (reference sequence). This CDR3 spans 16 amino acids. The CDR3: CSASGDRGLFHEKLFF. The CDR3 DNA is TGCAGTGCTAGTGGGGACAGGGGACTTTTTCATGAAAAACTGTTTTTT.

In its sample, this clonotype was seen a few times. The chain is built from TRBV5-1 and TRBJ2-5, with 9 bases identical to TRBD2. This CDR3 has 16 residues. V shed 3 bases, J shed 5 bases, and the junction held 11 bases outside the gene matches. CDR1 and CDR2 from the germline V gene are SGHRS and YFSETQ. The CDR3 nucleotides are TGCGCCAGCAGCTATAGAGCGGGGGGCCCTCCGGAGACCCAGTACTTC. This encodes CASSYRAGGPPETQYF.

The V call is TRBV7-9, the J call TRBJ2-5; either TRBD1 or TRBD2 may fit D (5 bases each). The J call is uncertain, as TRBJ2-7 better fits the DNA end. The CDR3 spans 12 residues. Germline V gives CDR1 SEHNR, CDR2 FQNEAQ (reference sequence). CDR3 DNA sequence: TGTGCCAGCAACTCGAGGGGCTACGAGCAGTACTTC. Residues: CASNSRGYEQYF.

The chain recombines TRBV27 with TRBJ2-5, with a tentative D call TRBD2 (7 bases). With the DNA end fitting TRBJ2-1 better, the J assignment may be wrong. This CDR3 has 13 residues. CDR1 is MNHEY, CDR2 SMNVEV, per germline (reference sequence). CDR3: CASSSRRGGEQFF. The CDR3 DNA is TGTGCCAGCAGTTCACGTAGGGGGGGTGAGCAGTTCTTC.

This clonotype was counted between two and nine times. This sequence joins TRBV18 and TRBJ2-5, with a tentative D call TRBD2 (6 bases). Trimming shortened V by 0 bases and J by 4 bases, and 12 bases separated the two germline ends. Germline loops: CDR1 KGHSH, CDR2 LQKENI. The CDR3 totals 15 residues. The CDR3 is CASSPPSGAGETQYF. Written as DNA, the CDR3 is TGTGCCAGCTCACCACCTAGCGGTGCCGGAGAGACCCAGTACTTC.

The chain joins TRBV7-9 to TRBJ2-1; weak D call: TRBD1 (7 bases). From germline, CDR1 is SEHNR and CDR2 FQNEAQ (reference sequence). The V end lost 0 bases, the J end lost 1 base, and 25 bases lay between the germline ends. The CDR3 is 21 amino acids. The CDR3 region has the DNA TGTGCCAGCAGCTTAGCCGGTCCGGGACAGCCTCCTGCGGGGTCCTACAATGAGCAGTTCTTC. This codes for CASSLAGPGQPPAGSYNEQFF.

The chain uses TRBV7-2 and TRBJ2-5; D is perhaps TRBD2 (6 bases). This CDR3 has 15 residues. Trimming took 4 bases from V and 2 from J, leaving 14 bases between them. Germline V gene sequence: CDR1 SGHTA, CDR2 FQGNSA. This CDR3 is CASSSPGGLQETQYF. The DNA for the CDR3 is TGTGCCAGCAGCTCACCCGGGGGACTTCAAGAGACCCAGTACTTC.

The chain recombines TRBV6-1 with TRBJ1-2, with D unresolved. V was shortened by 2 bases and J by 4 bases, with 5 bases between the two germline ends. The CDR3 spans 12 residues. Germline V gene lookup returns CDR1 MNHNS and CDR2 SASEGT. CDR3 sequence reads: CASSESFYGYTF. The CDR3 nucleotides are TGTGCCAGCAGTGAAAGCTTCTATGGCTACACCTTC.

Only a few counts were recorded for this clonotype. This chain connects TRBV29-1 to TRBJ2-4, with a weak D call TRBD1 (5 bases). CDR1 is SQVTM, CDR2 ANQGSEA, per germline. CDR3 length equals 13 residues. V shed 7 bases and J shed 5 bases, with 15 bases lying between them. CDR3 in amino acids: CSAAQGIENIQYF. The CDR3 DNA sequence: TGCAGCGCCGCCCAGGGCATAGAAAACATTCAGTACTTC.

The chain links TRBV6-4 to TRBJ2-5, with a tentative D call TRBD2 (6 bases). The end of the DNA aligns better with TRBJ2-1, so the J call may be wrong. The germline V gene encodes CDR1 MRHNA and CDR2 SNTAGT. This CDR3 has 14 residues. CDR3 DNA: TGTGCCAGCCCACCTCTCCCTCGGGGGAATGAGCAGTTCTTC. This gives the protein CASPPLPRGNEQFF.

This clonotype was observed a handful of times. The rearrangement joins TRBV28 to TRBJ2-7; the D gene is possibly TRBD1 (5 bases). V was clipped by 3 bases and J by 0 bases, with 12 bases between them. Germline CDR1 reads MDHEN; CDR2 reads SYDVKM. The length of the CDR3 is 15 residues. In DNA, the CDR3 is TGTGCCAGCAGTTTCGGACAAATGAGCTCCTACGAGCAGTACTTC. This sequence encodes CASSFGQMSSYEQYF.